A single T cell receptor (beta chain) is shown here with its context. Its antigen is as yet unknown. Treatment here: roughly 10-day PBMC culture with coronavirus spike peptide pools or control peptides (ViraFEST assay). Cultures got half-medium changes with IL-2 on days 3 and 7. The entry originates in a study of vaccination and CD4 T cells after COVID-19. Study overall: Overlapping spike peptides from SARS-CoV-2, HCoV-NL63, HCoV-OC43 and HCoV-229E served to stimulate the cells.

CDR1 is KGHDR, CDR2 SFDVKD, per germline. The germline V and J ends were trimmed by 9 bases and 6 bases, with 8 bases remaining between them. This CDR3 is built from 11 residues. Cultured CD4+ T-cell DNA underwent Oncomine TCR Beta short-read sequencing. TCRdb reprocessed the PCR reads with MiXCR, giving one entry per CDR3 protein. Of about 21,000 distinct CDR3 sequences listed, more than 20% are singletons. Study conclusions and caveats: Convalescent patients had 304 of 307 vaccine-specific clones showing spike mono-reactivity.

This chain uses TRBV24-1 with TRBJ2-1, with D hard to call. The source of this sequence is a human donor with COVID-19. The sample taken for sequencing was cultured CD4+ T cells from blood. In DNA, the CDR3 is TGTGCCACCTCACTAACCAATGAGCAGTTCTTC. Its protein product is CATSLTNEQFF.